This TCR beta chain was obtained from a study of blood T cell repertoires in COVID-19. In the study overall: Sources were T cells, B-cell-depleted T cells, or PBMCs; the material itself was cDNA or gDNA.

Residents of about two dozen US areas, aged roughly 18 to 89 years, made up the participants. Participants had their cohort set by participant-reported clinical history. How the authors handled the data: Reference gene primer amplification yielded estimated nucleated cell counts. Assay: immunoSEQ multiplex PCR; the TCRdb copy retains only in-frame clones and omits some. That table furnishes V, J and clone size, whereas the DNA furnished D and trimming. This sample has 470,000 or so clones, with 87% found just once. This sequence was found in a woman aged 18 to 35 with acute COVID-19. The sequenced sample was PBMCs or T cells enriched from blood (not recorded which).

The CDR3 here is CASSFISGSSYNEQFF. The CDR3 DNA is TGTGCCAGCAGCTTCATTAGCGGGAGTTCCTACAATGAGCAGTTCTTC. The rearrangement links TRBV7-2 to TRBJ2-1; 9 positions match TRBD2. The CDR3 loop spans 16 amino acids. V lost 3 bases and J lost 1; bases outside the gene matches: 4. Germline CDR1 SGHTA, CDR2 FQGNSA. The whole variable domain, filled in from reference TRBV7-2 and TRBJ2-1, reads GAGVSQSPSNKVTEKGKDVELRCDPISGHTALYWYRQSLGQGLEFLIYFQGNSAPDKSGLPSDRFSAERTGGSVSTLTIQRTQQEDSAVYLCASSFISGSSYNEQFFGPGTRLTVL.